The 21 T cell receptor beta chains presented below share a single source sample, sequenced in a study of T-cell memory formation after mild COVID-19. TCRdb called the 5' RACE reads again in MiXCR, with one record for every CDR3 protein. The sample has 500,000 to 650,000 distinct CDR3 sequences, 20% to 25% seen once; the top ten hold roughly 9.1%. The sequenced sample was PBMCs or a T cell subset sorted from them (not recorded which). The receptors were gathered from an adult woman who had mild COVID-19 (a few samples of this study predate the infection). Cell type and time point are not known.

Written as DNA, the CDR3 is TGTGCCAGCAGCACAAGGGGAGGAACTAGCGGCCAAGAGACCCAGTACTTC. Its protein is CASSTRGGTSGQETQYF. The chain recombines TRBV11-3 with TRBJ2-5, with 8 bases fitting TRBD2. With 5 bases clipped from V and 1 base from J, the junction kept 12 bases outside the gene matches. CDR1 and CDR2 (germline): SGHNT, YENEEA. This CDR3 region has 17 residues.

The V gene is TRBV4-1, the J gene TRBJ1-1; D gene ambiguous. Germline CDR1 reads MGHRA; CDR2 reads YSYEKL. The CDR3 contains 16 residues. V dropped 2 bases and J dropped 8 bases, with 21 bases sitting between them. Here the CDR3 DNA reads TGCGCCAGCAGCCAAAGCTCCTTAATCCCTCCCCCAGAAGCTTTCTTT. Translation gives CASSQSSLIPPPEAFF.

The rearrangement links TRBV21-1 to TRBJ1-2; the table gives TRBD1 as D, unverified against the DNA. TRBV21-1 is noted as a pseudogene. CDR3 length equals 14 residues. The CDR3 DNA is TGTGCCAGCAGCAAAGCGCGGGACAGCTATGGCTACACCTTC. Residues: CASSKARDSYGYTF.

This clonotype has a handful of counts. The rearrangement links TRBV7-2 to TRBJ2-7; D remains ambiguous. The CDR3 has 16 amino acids. V lost 3 bases and J 1 base, leaving 16 bases between the germline ends. From germline, CDR1 is SGHTA and CDR2 FQGNSA. The CDR3 spells CASSFRGEYRSYEQYF. The CDR3 region has the DNA TGTGCCAGCAGCTTCCGAGGCGAGTATCGGTCCTACGAGCAGTACTTC.

This clonotype was recorded once. This chain connects TRBV21-1 to TRBJ1-5. TRBV21-1 is shown as a pseudogene. The length of the CDR3 is 16 residues. The CDR3: CASSKRSSLSNQPQHF. In DNA form, the CDR3 reads TGTGCCAGCAGCAAAAGGAGCAGTTTAAGCAATCAGCCCCAGCATTTT.

This clonotype was counted a few times. The chain carries TRBV27 and TRBJ2-4, with D perhaps TRBD1 (5 bases). Per the germline V gene, CDR1 is MNHEY and CDR2 is SMNVEV (reference sequence). The CDR3 is made up of 14 amino acids. V lost 6 bases and J lost 5, with 14 bases in between. For the CDR3, the DNA is TGTGCCAGCAGCCCCCCAGGGTACGAAAACATTCAGTACTTC. The encoded protein is CASSPPGYENIQYF.

This clonotype was detected only a few times. The chain joins TRBV7-9 to TRBJ2-1; D remains unclear. CDR3 length equals 12 residues. The V and J ends lost 4 bases and 7 bases respectively, with 8 bases between them. In germline, CDR1 is SEHNR, CDR2 FQNEAQ (reference sequence). DNA for the CDR3: TGTGCCAGCAGCTACTCCTTAAATGAGCAGTTCTTC. Amino acids: CASSYSLNEQFF.

The chain joins TRBV19 to TRBJ2-7; 9 bases align to TRBD2. Trimming took 3 bases from V and 0 from J; bases not matched to a gene: 3. The germline gives CDR1 LNHDA, CDR2 SQIVND (reference sequence). This CDR3 spans 15 amino acids. The CDR3 loop reads CASSIIAGASYEQYF. The CDR3 region has the DNA TGTGCCAGTAGTATTATAGCGGGAGCCTCCTACGAGCAGTACTTC.

The J gene is TRBJ2-2, the V gene TRBV9, with 12 positions matching TRBD2. Germline loops: CDR1 SGDLS, CDR2 YYNGEE. The CDR3 spans 22 residues. J lost 1 base, V lost 0 bases, and 16 bases had no gene match. The DNA for the CDR3 is TGTGCCAGCAGCGTAGCTCTTTCCCCTACTAGCGGGAGGACCTGGAACACCGGGGAGCTGTTTTTT. Its protein is CASSVALSPTSGRTWNTGELFF.

This clonotype was seen a handful of times. The rearrangement links TRBV13 to TRBJ2-5; TRBD1 is a possible D gene (6 bases). Germline values: CDR1 PRHDT, CDR2 FYEKMQ (reference sequence). This CDR3 region has 15 residues. Trimming took 6 bases from V and 1 from J, leaving 15 bases between them. For the CDR3, the DNA is TGTGCCAGCAGTTTATTCCTACAGGGCCAAGAGACCCAGTACTTC. Translation: CASSLFLQGQETQYF.

The rearrangement links TRBV20-1 to TRBJ2-3; 14 bases fit TRBD2. This CDR3 has 19 residues. Per the germline V gene, CDR1 is DFQATT and CDR2 is SNEGSKA (reference sequence). Trimming cost V 2 bases and J 3 bases; bases outside gene matches: 13. CDR3 loop: CSARRGLAGGPGGTDTQYF. Here the CDR3 DNA reads TGCAGTGCTAGAAGAGGACTAGCGGGGGGTCCGGGCGGTACAGATACGCAGTATTTT.

The chain links TRBV9 to TRBJ2-1; 9 bases are shared with TRBD1. The V gene's germline CDR1 is SGDLS and CDR2 YYNGEE. This CDR3 is 16 amino acids long. Trimming took 0 bases from V and 4 from J; bases not matched to a gene: 5. Here the CDR3 DNA reads TGTGCCAGCAGCGTAGGTGAGGGGACAGGGTACAATGAGCAGTTCTTC. Protein: CASSVGEGTGYNEQFF. Drawing the rest from reference TRBV9 and TRBJ2-1, the complete variable domain is DSGVTQTPKHLITATGQRVTLRCSPRSGDLSVYWYQQSLDQGLQFLIQYYNGEERAKGNILERFSAQQFPDLHSELNLSSLELGDSALYFCASSVGEGTGYNEQFFGPGTRLTVL.

This chain links TRBV14 with TRBJ2-1; TRBD2 aligns across 9 bases. The CDR3 is 15 residues long. The J segment lost 10 bases and the V segment lost 6 bases, leaving 13 bases of the junction unmatched. Germline lookup yields CDR1 SGHDN and CDR2 FVKESK. The CDR3 sequence: CASSDPGLAGREQFF. The CDR3 DNA reads as TGTGCCAGCAGTGACCCGGGACTAGCAGGGCGCGAGCAGTTCTTC.

This clonotype was detected a few times. V usage is TRBV7-9 and J usage is TRBJ1-1, with 7 bases identical to TRBD1. CDR3 size: 14 residues. Looked up from germline, CDR1 is SEHNR and CDR2 is FQNEAQ (reference sequence). The junction had 9 bases not matched to a gene; V was cut back by 7 bases and J by 4 bases. Written as DNA, the CDR3 is TGTGCCAGCACCGAGAGGGGGCTGGGCACTGAAGCTTTCTTT. This translates into CASTERGLGTEAFF.

This clonotype was counted only a few times. This chain joins TRBV5-1 and TRBJ1-1; 7 positions agree with TRBD1. Trimming at V came to 4 bases and at J to 1 base, leaving 7 bases not matched to a gene. This CDR3 spans 15 amino acids. Germline CDR1 reads SGHRS; CDR2 reads YFSETQ. The CDR3 DNA reads TGCGCCAGCAGCGAACCGACAGGGAGGAACACTGAAGCTTTCTTT. Encoded protein: CASSEPTGRNTEAFF.

This rearrangement joins TRBV7-9 to TRBJ1-2, with TRBD1 matching over 9 bases. CDR1 and CDR2 (germline): SEHNR, FQNEAQ (reference sequence). The CDR3 runs to 15 residues. V was clipped by 4 bases and J by 7 bases; unmatched bases: 10. The CDR3 here is CASSSPTDRGVGYTF. DNA of the CDR3: TGTGCCAGCAGCTCCCCTACTGACAGGGGGGTTGGCTACACCTTC.

The genes are TRBV27 and TRBJ2-2; 14 bases match TRBD2. CDR3 length equals 17 residues. The germline V gene encodes CDR1 MNHEY and CDR2 SMNVEV (reference sequence). Trimming at V came to 6 bases and at J to 3 bases, leaving 6 bases not matched to a gene. The CDR3 DNA sequence: TGTGCCAGCAGGAAGGGACTAGCGGGGGAATACACCGGGGAGCTGTTTTTT. This encodes CASRKGLAGEYTGELFF.

This sequence joins TRBV7-9 and TRBJ1-6, with 10 nucleotides matching TRBD1. CDR3 length: 17 residues. Germline assignment: CDR1 SEHNR and CDR2 FQNEAQ (reference sequence). Trimming took 3 bases from V and 14 from J; bases not matched to a gene: 16. The CDR3 reads CASSFSARRQGAITLHF. CDR3 DNA: TGTGCCAGCAGCTTCTCTGCTAGGAGACAGGGGGCGATAACCCTCCACTTT.

V usage is TRBV7-3 and J usage is TRBJ2-3; a possible D gene is TRBD2 (6 bases). In germline, CDR1 is SGHTA, CDR2 FQGTGA. Between the trimmed V and J ends, which lost 5 bases and 0 bases, there was a span of 12 bases. The CDR3 runs to 15 residues. The CDR3 nucleotides are TGTGCCAGCAGCACGGGACTTACTAGCACAGATACGCAGTATTTT. Protein: CASSTGLTSTDTQYF.

The chain carries TRBV15 and TRBJ2-3; TRBD2 matches 9 bases. This CDR3 contains 14 residues. The V segment lost 8 bases and the J segment 5 bases; nucleotides outside the gene matches: 8. The V gene's germline CDR1 is LNHNV and CDR2 YYDKDF (reference sequence). Here the CDR3 DNA reads TGTGCCACCGCCCGGGGCGGGGGGGTAGATACGCAGTATTTT. Translation: CATARGGGVDTQYF.

This clonotype was counted many times. The V call is TRBV7-2, the J call TRBJ2-7, with D possibly called TRBD1 or TRBD2 (6 bases each). CDR3 length: 15 amino acids. Germline V gives CDR1 SGHTA, CDR2 FQGNSA. V was cut by 9 bases and J by 3 bases, with 21 bases left in between. In nucleotides, the CDR3 is TGTGCCAGGCCACCGGGGGCCTTCCGAGACTACGAGCAGTACTTC. The encoded protein is CARPPGAFRDYEQYF.